This is a list of T cell receptor beta chains from one sample in a study of blood T cell repertoires in COVID-19. Libraries were prepared by immunoSEQ multiplex PCR; TCRdb keeps only in-frame clonotypes and omits some of them. This sample yields tens of thousands of clones, of which roughly four fifths are seen a single time; around 8.7% belongs to the top ten. Sequences were obtained from peripheral blood. Receptor source: a woman at least 80 years old with acute or convalescent COVID-19. The CDR3 runs from the conserved cysteine through the conserved F or W. The order of the fields is V gene, D gene, clone size, J gene, CDR3 DNA, CDR3 protein. A D gene is named only where the DNA matches it firmly. The size field is filled for only some rows; it gives once, few, many or a size class.

V gene: TRBV7-9
D gene: TRBD2
clone size: .
J gene: TRBJ2-3
CDR3 DNA: TGTGCCAGCAGCCGGCGCAGTGGGACTAGCGGGAGGGGCACAGATACGCAGTATTTT
CDR3 protein: CASSRRSGTSGRGTDTQYF

V gene: TRBV3-1/TRBV3-2
D gene: .
clone size: .
J gene: TRBJ2-7
CDR3 DNA: TGTGCCAGCAGCCGCCTAACCTACGAGCAGTACTTC
CDR3 protein: CASSRLTYEQYF

V gene: TRBV5-8
D gene: .
clone size: .
J gene: TRBJ1-2
CDR3 DNA: TGTGCCAGCAGCGTGGAATTGGGGCTGAACTATGGCTACACCTTC
CDR3 protein: CASSVELGLNYGYTF

V gene: TRBV6-5
D gene: TRBD1
clone size: .
J gene: TRBJ2-2
CDR3 DNA: TGTGCCAGCAGGACTCAGGGGGCTTTCACCGGGGAGCTGTTTTTT
CDR3 protein: CASRTQGAFTGELFF

V gene: TRBV30
D gene: TRBD2
clone size: .
J gene: TRBJ2-7
CDR3 DNA: TGTGCCTGGACGGGCGGGAGCCACGAGCAGTACTTC
CDR3 protein: CAWTGGSHEQYF

V gene: TRBV29-1
D gene: .
clone size: .
J gene: TRBJ2-5
CDR3 DNA: TGCAGCGTTGAAGATTCTAGGGGGGGGACCCAGTACTTC
CDR3 protein: CSVEDSRGGTQYF

V gene: TRBV7-9
D gene: .
clone size: .
J gene: TRBJ1-4
CDR3 DNA: TGTGCCAGCAGCCGACTAGGATCGGGCGCTGAAAAACTGTTTTTT
CDR3 protein: CASSRLGSGAEKLFF

V gene: TRBV6-4
D gene: .
clone size: .
J gene: TRBJ2-1
CDR3 DNA: TGTGCCAGCAGTGACCCGACCAACTGGCGAGGCTCCTACAATGAGCAGTTCTTC
CDR3 protein: CASSDPTNWRGSYNEQFF

V gene: TRBV29-1
D gene: .
clone size: .
J gene: TRBJ1-3
CDR3 DNA: TGCAGCGTCTACGTCCGCTCTGGAAACACCATATATTTT
CDR3 protein: CSVYVRSGNTIYF

V gene: TRBV5-4
D gene: .
clone size: .
J gene: TRBJ2-5
CDR3 DNA: TGTGCCAGCAGCGCCTTTCGGGAAGAGACCCAGTACTTC
CDR3 protein: CASSAFREETQYF

V gene: TRBV13
D gene: .
clone size: .
J gene: TRBJ2-1
CDR3 DNA: TGTGCCAGCAGCCCCTGGACAAGCCCCCTTTTTGAGGGGGATGAGCAGTTCTTC
CDR3 protein: CASSPWTSPLFEGDEQFF

V gene: TRBV27
D gene: TRBD1
clone size: medium-sized
J gene: TRBJ1-6
CDR3 DNA: TGTGCCAGCAGTTTCGTTACAGGGGGGGATTCACCCCTCCACTTT
CDR3 protein: CASSFVTGGDSPLHF

V gene: TRBV19
D gene: TRBD1
clone size: .
J gene: TRBJ2-1
CDR3 DNA: TGTGCCAGTAATACCGGGACAGGGGGCTACAATGAGCAGTTCTTC
CDR3 protein: CASNTGTGGYNEQFF

V gene: TRBV30
D gene: TRBD1
clone size: .
J gene: TRBJ1-4
CDR3 DNA: TGTGCCAGGGCCGACAGGGGGGCTAATGAAAAACTGTTTTTT
CDR3 protein: CARADRGANEKLFF

V gene: TRBV30
D gene: .
clone size: .
J gene: TRBJ1-4
CDR3 DNA: TGTGCCTGCCCCAGGGTGGCTGAAACTAATGAAAAACTGTTTTTT
CDR3 protein: CACPRVAETNEKLFF

V gene: TRBV2
D gene: .
clone size: .
J gene: TRBJ1-5
CDR3 DNA: TGTGCCAGCAGTGAATTTCGGGCCGGGGGTCAGCCCCAGCATTTT
CDR3 protein: CASSEFRAGGQPQHF

V gene: TRBV7-6
D gene: .
clone size: .
J gene: TRBJ2-7
CDR3 DNA: TGTGCCAGCAGCTTAGCCCCCGGGGACGAGCAGTACTTC
CDR3 protein: CASSLAPGDEQYF

V gene: TRBV2
D gene: .
clone size: .
J gene: TRBJ2-7
CDR3 DNA: TGTGCCAGCAGGAAGGGACACCTAGACGAGCAGTACTTC
CDR3 protein: CASRKGHLDEQYF

V gene: TRBV27
D gene: TRBD2
clone size: .
J gene: TRBJ2-5
CDR3 DNA: TGTGCCAGCAGACATCGAATAGCGGGGGGGACCAGACAAGAGACCCAGTACTTC
CDR3 protein: CASRHRIAGGTRQETQYF

V gene: TRBV5-1
D gene: TRBD2
clone size: .
J gene: TRBJ2-1
CDR3 DNA: TGCGCCAGCAGCTCTGGACTAGCGGGGGGGCCGAGCTCCTACAATGAGCAGTTCTTC
CDR3 protein: CASSSGLAGGPSSYNEQFF

V gene: TRBV19
D gene: TRBD2
clone size: .
J gene: TRBJ2-3
CDR3 DNA: TGTGCCAGTATGTCGAGGACTAGCGGGAGAGATACGCAGTATTTT
CDR3 protein: CASMSRTSGRDTQYF

V gene: TRBV27
D gene: .
clone size: once
J gene: TRBJ1-5
CDR3 DNA: TGTGCCAGCAGTTTAGGACGGGGGAGCAATCAGCCCCAGCATTTT
CDR3 protein: CASSLGRGSNQPQHF

V gene: TRBV7-9
D gene: TRBD1
clone size: .
J gene: TRBJ1-4
CDR3 DNA: TGTGCCAGCAGCAGGACAGGGGCCAATGAAAAACTGTTTTTT
CDR3 protein: CASSRTGANEKLFF

V gene: TRBV5-5
D gene: TRBD2
clone size: .
J gene: TRBJ2-2
CDR3 DNA: TGTGCCAGCAGCTTGGGCCATCGGACTAGCGGGGGGCCGAACACCGGGGAGCTGTTTTTT
CDR3 protein: CASSLGHRTSGGPNTGELFF

V gene: TRBV5-6
D gene: TRBD1
clone size: .
J gene: TRBJ1-2
CDR3 DNA: TGTGCCAGCAGCTCCCAGACGGACAGGGGGCGCGAGGGCTACACCTTC
CDR3 protein: CASSSQTDRGREGYTF

V gene: TRBV11-2
D gene: TRBD2
clone size: .
J gene: TRBJ2-7
CDR3 DNA: TGTGCCAGCAGCCTAATAGCGGGGGGCGACTACGAGCAGTACTTC
CDR3 protein: CASSLIAGGDYEQYF

V gene: TRBV3-1/TRBV3-2
D gene: .
clone size: .
J gene: TRBJ1-4
CDR3 DNA: TGTGCCAGCAGCCAAGCCCCGGCGGGGAATGAAAAACTGTTTTTT
CDR3 protein: CASSQAPAGNEKLFF

V gene: TRBV7-9
D gene: TRBD1
clone size: .
J gene: TRBJ2-2
CDR3 DNA: TGTGCCAGCAGCTTCGGGACAGGGAACACCGGGGAGCTGTTTTTT
CDR3 protein: CASSFGTGNTGELFF

V gene: TRBV28
D gene: .
clone size: once
J gene: TRBJ1-6
CDR3 DNA: TGTGCCAGCAGCCCAAACACGGGTCTATCAAATTCACCCCTCCACTTT
CDR3 protein: CASSPNTGLSNSPLHF

V gene: TRBV28
D gene: TRBD2
clone size: .
J gene: TRBJ2-1
CDR3 DNA: TGTGCCAGCAAACTCAAACTAGCGGCCGGCCAGTTCTTC
CDR3 protein: CASKLKLAAGQFF

V gene: TRBV20-1
D gene: .
clone size: .
J gene: TRBJ2-1
CDR3 DNA: TGCAGTGCTAGTCCGGCTAGCTGGGGGGACAATGAGCAGTTCTTC
CDR3 protein: CSASPASWGDNEQFF

V gene: TRBV24-1
D gene: TRBD1
clone size: once
J gene: TRBJ2-3
CDR3 DNA: TGTGCCACCAGTGATGGGACAGTTGCGGTCACACGAGATACGCAGTATTTT
CDR3 protein: CATSDGTVAVTRDTQYF

V gene: TRBV30
D gene: .
clone size: .
J gene: TRBJ1-1
CDR3 DNA: TGTGCCTGGAGGCGGGGGCAGCGGAGCAGTCGGGCTTTCTTT
CDR3 protein: CAWRRGQRSSRAFF

V gene: TRBV7-8
D gene: .
clone size: .
J gene: TRBJ1-1
CDR3 DNA: TGTGCCAGCAGCTTAGGGGCGGGGGGGAACACTGAAGCTTTCTTT
CDR3 protein: CASSLGAGGNTEAFF

V gene: TRBV5-1
D gene: TRBD1
clone size: .
J gene: TRBJ2-7
CDR3 DNA: TGCGCCAGCAGCTTGGAGGGACAGGGTTTAGGCGAGCAGTACTTC
CDR3 protein: CASSLEGQGLGEQYF

V gene: TRBV10-1
D gene: TRBD2
clone size: .
J gene: TRBJ2-7
CDR3 DNA: TGCGCCAGCAGTGCCGGGAGGGAAAGGGACGAGCAGTACTTC
CDR3 protein: CASSAGRERDEQYF

V gene: TRBV19
D gene: .
clone size: .
J gene: TRBJ1-2
CDR3 DNA: TGTGCCAGTAAAACCCCCGGGGGGTATGGCTACACCTTC
CDR3 protein: CASKTPGGYGYTF

V gene: TRBV5-6
D gene: TRBD1
clone size: .
J gene: TRBJ1-6
CDR3 DNA: TGTGCCAGCAGCTATGACAGGGGGAAACCCCTCCACTTT
CDR3 protein: CASSYDRGKPLHF

V gene: TRBV5-1
D gene: .
clone size: .
J gene: TRBJ2-7
CDR3 DNA: TGCGCCAGCAGCTTGGTAGTAAGCCCCTACGAGCAGTACTTC
CDR3 protein: CASSLVVSPYEQYF

V gene: TRBV19
D gene: .
clone size: .
J gene: TRBJ1-4
CDR3 DNA: TGTGCCAGTAGTAATTCAGGGCGGCCCCCATCGGGTGAAAAACTGTTTTTT
CDR3 protein: CASSNSGRPPSGEKLFF

V gene: TRBV5-1
D gene: .
clone size: .
J gene: TRBJ1-3
CDR3 DNA: TGCGCCAGCAGCTTGTTGGCGGGACGCTCTGGAAACACCATATATTTT
CDR3 protein: CASSLLAGRSGNTIYF

V gene: TRBV18
D gene: TRBD1
clone size: .
J gene: TRBJ2-7
CDR3 DNA: TGTGCCAGCTCAACCAACCGGGACAGCGAGCAGTACTTC
CDR3 protein: CASSTNRDSEQYF

V gene: TRBV9
D gene: TRBD1
clone size: .
J gene: TRBJ1-4
CDR3 DNA: TGTGCCAGCAGCGCGGGACAGACTAATGAAAAACTGTTTTTT
CDR3 protein: CASSAGQTNEKLFF

V gene: TRBV2
D gene: TRBD1
clone size: .
J gene: TRBJ1-1
CDR3 DNA: TGTGCCAGCAGGGACGGGACAGGGGTAACGAACACTGAAGCTTTCTTT
CDR3 protein: CASRDGTGVTNTEAFF

V gene: TRBV3-1/TRBV3-2
D gene: .
clone size: once
J gene: TRBJ2-3
CDR3 DNA: TGTGCCAGATCGAAAACAGGTGCTGAAAGCACTGATACGCAGTATTTT
CDR3 protein: CARSKTGAESTDTQYF

V gene: TRBV11-3
D gene: TRBD1
clone size: .
J gene: TRBJ2-1
CDR3 DNA: TGTGCCAGCAGCCGAATCGGACAGGGTACGTTCTTC
CDR3 protein: CASSRIGQGTFF

V gene: TRBV27
D gene: .
clone size: .
J gene: TRBJ1-5
CDR3 DNA: TGTGCCAGCAGTCTTCGAGACCCCCGGGGGACCCCTAGCAATCAGCCCCAGCATTTT
CDR3 protein: CASSLRDPRGTPSNQPQHF

V gene: TRBV5-4
D gene: .
clone size: .
J gene: TRBJ2-7
CDR3 DNA: TGTGCCAGCAGCTTGCGAGGCGGGGGCTCGTACGAGCAGTACTTC
CDR3 protein: CASSLRGGGSYEQYF

V gene: TRBV7-9
D gene: TRBD2
clone size: medium-sized
J gene: TRBJ2-1
CDR3 DNA: TGTGCCAGCAGCACCCCGGGACTAGCGGGGGGCTATGAGCAGTTCTTC
CDR3 protein: CASSTPGLAGGYEQFF